The 8 T cell receptor beta chains below all came from one sample that was sequenced in a study of blood T cell repertoires in COVID-19. TCRdb's table, derived via immunoSEQ multiplex PCR, lists solely in-frame clones and lacks some. The sample shows 150,000 or so clones, 80% to 85% of them seen only once. The specimen was PBMCs or T cells enriched from blood (not recorded which). These receptors were collected from a woman aged 50 to 60 who had recovered from COVID-19.

This clone was observed at least ten times. This chain joins TRBV28 and TRBJ2-2; TRBD2 aligns across 13 bases. Trimming removed 9 bases from V and 4 bases from J; junction bases left unmatched: 8. Germline CDR1 reads MDHEN; CDR2 reads SYDVKM. The CDR3 has 16 residues. As DNA, the CDR3 is TGTGCCAGTACTAGCGGGAGGGCCGCGGGCACCGGGGAGCTGTTTTTT. Its translation is CASTSGRAAGTGELFF. Full variable domain (outside the CDR3, taken from reference TRBV28 and TRBJ2-2): DVKVTQSSRYLVKRTGEKVFLECVQDMDHENMFWYRQDPGLGLRLIYFSYDVKMKEKGDIPEGYSVSREKKERFSLILESASTNQTSMYLCASTSGRAAGTGELFFGEGSRLTVL.

The chain recombines TRBV18 with TRBJ2-7, with 9 bases identical to TRBD1. J was trimmed by 3 bases and V by 5 bases; bases with no gene match: 8. The CDR3 is made up of 15 amino acids. Per germline, CDR1 KGHSH and CDR2 LQKENI. The DNA of the CDR3 is TGTGCCAGCTCAGCCGACAGGGGGGATTACTACGAGCAGTACTTC. This codes for CASSADRGDYYEQYF.

This chain connects TRBV7-8 to TRBJ1-1, with D possibly matching TRBD1 (6 bases). This CDR3 has 16 residues. Germline CDR1 is SGHVS and CDR2 is FQNEAQ. V was shortened by 0 bases and J by 0 bases, with 11 bases between the two germline ends. Here the CDR3 reads CASSLAPTGMNTEAFF. In DNA form, the CDR3 reads TGTGCCAGCAGCTTAGCACCGACAGGTATGAACACTGAAGCTTTCTTT.

V usage is TRBV3-1 (or the pseudogene TRBV3-2) and J usage is TRBJ1-2, with 7 positions matching TRBD1. CDR1 and CDR2 from the germline V gene are LGHDT and YNNKEL (reference sequence). The J segment lost 4 bases and the V segment lost 2 bases, leaving 7 bases of the junction unmatched. The CDR3 spans 15 residues. CDR3 sequence: CASSQSQGTAYGYTF. The CDR3, as DNA: TGTGCCAGCAGCCAAAGCCAGGGGACAGCCTATGGCTACACCTTC.

V usage is TRBV19 and J usage is TRBJ1-5; no clear D gene. The ends were cut back, 4 bases at V and 1 base at J, with 8 bases in the middle. The CDR3 has 14 amino acids. CDR1 LNHDA and CDR2 SQIVND come from the germline V gene (reference sequence). The CDR3 spells CASSRRESNQPQHF. The CDR3 nucleotides are TGTGCCAGTAGTAGACGGGAGAGCAATCAGCCCCAGCATTTT.

The chain uses TRBV18 and TRBJ1-2; D uncertain. This CDR3 is built from 13 residues. Germline assignment: CDR1 KGHSH and CDR2 LQKENI. The ends were cut back, 6 bases at V and 7 bases at J, with 15 bases in the middle. The CDR3: CASSRDLGGGYTF. The CDR3 DNA sequence: TGTGCCAGCTCCCGAGACTTGGGAGGTGGCTACACCTTC. The whole variable domain, filled in from reference TRBV18 and TRBJ1-2, reads NAGVMQNPRHLVRRRGQEARLRCSPMKGHSHVYWYRQLPEEGLKFMVYLQKENIIDESGMPKERFSAEFPKEGPSILRIQQVVRGDSAAYFCASSRDLGGGYTFGSGTRLTVV.

This chain joins TRBV28 and TRBJ1-1, with D perhaps matching TRBD1 (5 bases). The CDR3 totals 13 residues. Trimming took off 8 bases at V and 8 bases at J, with 18 bases between the two ends. Germline V CDR1 and CDR2: MDHEN, SYDVKM. The CDR3 here is CASGTTLRSEAFF. The CDR3 nucleotides are TGTGCCAGCGGGACTACCTTGCGATCCGAAGCTTTCTTT.

This chain links TRBV5-1 with TRBJ2-7; no definite D call. The V end was cut by 0 bases, the J end by 3 bases, with 7 bases between. The CDR3 contains 13 residues. Germline V CDR1 and CDR2: SGHRS, YFSETQ. The CDR3 DNA reads as TGCGCCAGCAGCTTGGTTCAGGACTACGAGCAGTACTTC. It yields the protein CASSLVQDYEQYF.